The TCR beta chain described here comes from a study of T cell responses to AZD1222 COVID-19 vaccine. V was pared by 2 bases and J by 7 bases, with 2 bases of the junction left unmatched. Looked up from germline, CDR1 is KGHSH and CDR2 is LQKENI. The CDR3 totals 14 residues. Repertoires were generated with immunoSEQ multiplex PCR, while TCRdb's copy carries only in-frame clones and drops some. The sample has about 93,000 clones, around 91% seen once. The sequencing used peripheral blood, collected 28 days after the second AZD1222 dose. The chain joins TRBV18 to TRBJ2-4, with 10 nucleotides matching TRBD1. This receptor was obtained from an adult who received the AZD1222 COVID-19 vaccine. For the CDR3, the DNA is TGTGCCAGCTCACCATCGGGACAGGGGAACATTCAGTACTTC. This gives the protein CASSPSGQGNIQYF.